Shown below are 10 T cell receptor beta chains from a single sample sequenced in a study of a mutant IDH1 vaccine in newly diagnosed glioma. Time point noted: week 23, last vaccination. Alongside topical imiquimod, each dose of vaccine comprised 300 ug of mutant IDH1 20-mer peptide. Assay used: immunoSEQ multiplex PCR; TCRdb lists only in-frame clones, some missing. The sample yields about 20,000 clones, roughly four fifths seen once. Their cognate antigens are unknown. The starting material was PBMCs, obtained from a glioma patient whose treatment included an IDH1 peptide vaccine. These TCRs come from a man aged 30 to 39 with glioma.

The sample holds a few counts of this clone. The V call is TRBV19, the J call TRBJ1-1, with D possibly being TRBD1 (6 bases). V shed 5 bases and J shed 1 base, with 14 bases lying between them. The V gene's germline CDR1 is LNHDA and CDR2 SQIVND (reference sequence). This CDR3 comprises 15 residues. This CDR3 reads CASSPRTDWNTEAFF. In DNA form, the CDR3 reads TGTGCCAGTAGTCCCCGGACAGACTGGAACACTGAAGCTTTCTTT.

The chain links TRBV6-4 to TRBJ1-2; 8 bases are shared with TRBD1. The CDR3 is 16 residues long. J lost 8 bases, V lost 3 bases, and 14 bases had no gene match. Germline values: CDR1 MRHNA, CDR2 SNTAGT. CDR3 in amino acids: CASSDPSAGQGKGYTF. CDR3 bases: TGTGCCAGCAGTGATCCTTCTGCTGGACAGGGAAAAGGCTACACCTTC.

The chain carries TRBV6-1 and TRBJ2-7, with TRBD1 matching 11 bases. The trim removed 2 bases at V and 4 bases at J, leaving 10 bases unmatched. The CDR3 loop spans 17 amino acids. Germline assignment: CDR1 MNHNS and CDR2 SASEGT. The CDR3 sequence: CASSENFWTGGMYEQYF. CDR3 DNA sequence: TGTGCCAGCAGTGAAAACTTTTGGACAGGGGGCATGTACGAGCAGTACTTC.

V gene TRBV9 combines with J gene TRBJ1-1, with D uncertain. The V and J ends lost 0 bases and 2 bases respectively, with 5 bases between them. The CDR3 covers 13 residues. CDR1 and CDR2 (germline): SGDLS, YYNGEE. The CDR3 sequence is CASSVESNTEAFF. In nucleotides, the CDR3 is TGTGCCAGCAGCGTAGAAAGCAACACTGAAGCTTTCTTT. The full variable domain, its missing parts supplied by reference TRBV9 and TRBJ1-1, is DSGVTQTPKHLITATGQRVTLRCSPRSGDLSVYWYQQSLDQGLQFLIQYYNGEERAKGNILERFSAQQFPDLHSELNLSSLELGDSALYFCASSVESNTEAFFGQGTRLTVV.

This chain links TRBV7-2 with TRBJ2-4; 10 bases are shared with TRBD1. Germline V gene lookup returns CDR1 SGHTA and CDR2 FQGNSA. Losses at the gene ends were 1 base for V and 6 bases for J; bases not matched to a gene: 3. This CDR3 is 15 amino acids long. The CDR3 loop is CASSLGRTGGNIQYF. The CDR3 bases are TGTGCCAGCAGCTTAGGTAGGACAGGGGGAAACATTCAGTACTTC.

The rearrangement links TRBV19 to TRBJ2-7; 8 bases line up with TRBD1. With 6 bases clipped from V and 3 bases from J, the junction kept 7 bases outside the gene matches. Germline lookup yields CDR1 LNHDA and CDR2 SQIVND (reference sequence). The CDR3 contains 14 residues. The CDR3 DNA reads as TGTGCCAGTAGCAGAAGACAGGGGATCTACGAGCAGTACTTC. It yields the protein CASSRRQGIYEQYF.

This clone was seen a few times. This rearrangement joins TRBV19 to TRBJ1-2, with D perhaps TRBD1 (5 bases). The CDR3 is made up of 14 amino acids. V was pared by 2 bases and J by 2 bases, with 9 bases between. CDR1 and CDR2 from the germline V gene are LNHDA and SQIVND (reference sequence). The chain's CDR3 is CASSITDSNYGYTF. CDR3 DNA sequence: TGTGCCAGTAGTATAACAGACAGCAACTATGGCTACACCTTC.

On this clone: This specimen includes other DNA sequences encoding the same CDR3. V gene TRBV2 combines with J gene TRBJ1-5; D unresolved. The germline V and J ends were trimmed by 3 bases and 0 bases, with 0 bases remaining between them. This CDR3 spans 12 amino acids. Looked up from germline, CDR1 is SNHLY and CDR2 is FYNNEI. The CDR3 protein is CASSDSNQPQHF. In DNA, the CDR3 is TGTGCCAGCAGTGATAGCAATCAGCCCCAGCATTTT.

A few counts support this clone. The gene calls are TRBV21-1 and TRBJ1-5; the table's D gene call, TRBD1, was not cross checked with the DNA. TRBV21-1 is a recognized pseudogene. There are 15 residues in the CDR3. In nucleotides, the CDR3 is TGTGCCAGCAGCAAAGATTGGCCAGATAATCAGCCCCAGCATTTT. As protein: CASSKDWPDNQPQHF.

The chain employs TRBV4-1 and TRBJ1-2; D is ambiguous. Trimming shortened V by 1 base and J by 7 bases, and 13 bases separated the two germline ends. This CDR3 contains 14 residues. Germline V gene sequence: CDR1 MGHRA, CDR2 YSYEKL. CDR3 region: CASSQVAEGGGYTF. The CDR3 DNA follows: TGCGCCAGCAGCCAAGTGGCCGAGGGCGGTGGCTACACCTTC.